The T cell receptor (beta chain) under discussion was sequenced for a study of response to subunit inactivated influenza vaccine. Each CDR3 protein gets one entry after TCRdb re-called the RT-PCR reads with MiXCR. This table holds more than 450,000 distinct CDR3 sequences, 7.6% found once. This clonotype occurred many times. From germline, CDR1 is LNHNV and CDR2 YYDKDF (reference sequence). The ends were cut back, 0 bases at V and 9 bases at J, with 10 bases in the middle. The CDR3 covers 13 residues. The receptor was derived from a man in his fifties or sixties who received an inactivated influenza vaccine. V is TRBV15 and J is TRBJ2-3; D not certain. Sequenced material: PBMCs from blood, taken less than 30 months after vaccination. The CDR3 coding sequence is TGTGCCACCAGCAGAGATATGGTAGGGACGCAGTATTTT. It translates to CATSRDMVGTQYF.